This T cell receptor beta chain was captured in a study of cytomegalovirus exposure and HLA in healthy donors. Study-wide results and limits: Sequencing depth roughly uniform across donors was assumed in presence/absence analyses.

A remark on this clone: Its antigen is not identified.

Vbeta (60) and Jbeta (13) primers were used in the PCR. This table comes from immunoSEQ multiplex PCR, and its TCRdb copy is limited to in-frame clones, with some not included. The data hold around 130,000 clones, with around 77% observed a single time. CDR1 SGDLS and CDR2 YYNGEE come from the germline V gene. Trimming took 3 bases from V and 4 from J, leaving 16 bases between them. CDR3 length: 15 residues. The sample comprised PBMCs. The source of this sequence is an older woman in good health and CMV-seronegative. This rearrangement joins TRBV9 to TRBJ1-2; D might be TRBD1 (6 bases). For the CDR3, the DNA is TGTGCCAGCAGCGCTTTGGGGGGGCAGCTCTATGGCTACACCTTC. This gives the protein CASSALGGQLYGYTF.